The 25 T cell receptor beta chains listed next were all sequenced from one sample in a study of blood T cell repertoires in COVID-19. Here immunoSEQ multiplex PCR was the method, and the copy in TCRdb shows in-frame clones only, minus some. The repertoire holds fewer than 60,000 clones, around nine tenths seen once, with 9% in the top ten. The source material was peripheral blood. These TCRs come from a man of 80 years or more with active or convalescent COVID-19.

The chain is built from TRBV2 and TRBJ2-6; no reliable D call. Trimming pared 4 bases from V and 2 bases from J, leaving 3 bases between. Germline V gene sequence: CDR1 SNHLY, CDR2 FYNNEI. The CDR3 is 13 amino acids. The DNA of the CDR3 is TGTGCCAGCAGTGTAACTGGGGCCAACGTCCTGACTTTC. This gives the protein CASSVTGANVLTF.

The chain carries TRBV7-3 and TRBJ2-3; TRBD2 matches 8 bases. The V gene's germline CDR1 is SGHTA and CDR2 FQGTGA. V lost 2 bases, J lost 2 bases, and 9 bases stayed unmatched. The CDR3 sequence is 17 residues long. The DNA for the CDR3 is TGTGCCAGCAGCTTACAAAGCGGGGGCCTTTCCACAGATACGCAGTATTTT. Residues: CASSLQSGGLSTDTQYF.

This clone was seen once. The chain uses TRBV15 and TRBJ2-7; a possible D gene is TRBD2 (6 bases). Per the germline V gene, CDR1 is LNHNV and CDR2 is YYDKDF (reference sequence). V lost 1 base and J lost 3, with 10 bases in between. The length of the CDR3 is 14 residues. CDR3: CATSRGGDGYEQYF. The CDR3 DNA is TGTGCCACCAGCAGAGGCGGGGACGGCTACGAGCAGTACTTC.

The chain has TRBV2 and TRBJ1-1; the D is unclear. Trimming cost V 7 bases and J 1 base, with 10 bases left between them. The CDR3 is 13 amino acids. CDR1 and CDR2 from the germline V gene are SNHLY and FYNNEI. DNA for the CDR3: TGTGCCAGCAACTCCTACTGGAACACTGAAGCTTTCTTT. Residues: CASNSYWNTEAFF. The complete variable domain, with remaining parts taken from reference TRBV2 and TRBJ1-1, reads EPEVTQTPSHQVTQMGQEVILRCVPISNHLYFYWYRQILGQKVEFLVSFYNNEISEKSEIFDDQFSVERPDGSNFTLKIRSTKLEDSAMYFCASNSYWNTEAFFGQGTRLTVV.

The rearrangement joins TRBV3-1 (or the pseudogene TRBV3-2) to TRBJ2-7; a possible D gene is TRBD2 (6 bases). This CDR3 has 14 residues. Germline V gives CDR1 LGHDT, CDR2 YNNKEL (reference sequence). V lost 10 bases and J lost 5, with 21 bases in between. DNA for the CDR3: TGTGCCATCCGTTTTTCCCAGGGAGGACACGAGCAGTACTTC. As protein: CAIRFSQGGHEQYF.

This chain joins TRBV5-1 and TRBJ1-6, with D perhaps matching TRBD1 (5 bases). Germline V gene lookup returns CDR1 SGHRS and CDR2 YFSETQ. The CDR3 spans 15 residues. V was trimmed by 0 bases and J by 7 bases, leaving 11 bases between them. The CDR3 sequence is CASSLDRGMNSPLHF. Written as DNA, the CDR3 is TGCGCCAGCAGCTTGGATCGGGGGATGAATTCACCCCTCCACTTT.

The gene calls are TRBV6-5 and TRBJ1-2; 10 bases fit TRBD1. Trimming removed 4 bases from V and 8 bases from J; junction bases left unmatched: 13. This CDR3 region has 16 residues. CDR1 and CDR2 from the germline V gene are MNHEY and SVGAGI. The CDR3 spells CASSWDRGRRGQGYTF. The CDR3 bases are TGTGCCAGCAGTTGGGACAGGGGCCGGCGGGGGCAAGGCTACACCTTC.

In DNA, the CDR3 is TGTGCCAGCAGCTTTAGCGGGGGGTCCTACGAGCAGTACTTC. Translating gives CASSFSGGSYEQYF. The chain uses TRBV7-2 and TRBJ2-7; 10 positions match TRBD2. The CDR3 sequence is 14 residues long. Germline CDR1 SGHTA, CDR2 FQGNSA. V dropped 3 bases and J dropped 1; count of bases not matched to a gene: 0.

This rearrangement joins TRBV6-4 to TRBJ2-3, with a tentative D call TRBD2 (6 bases). Germline V gene lookup returns CDR1 MRHNA and CDR2 SNTAGT. With 5 bases removed from V and 6 bases from J, the gap between germline ends came to 12 bases. The CDR3 is made up of 13 amino acids. The CDR3 loop reads CASSWGEDDTQYF. Written as DNA, the CDR3 is TGTGCCAGCAGTTGGGGGGAAGATGATACGCAGTATTTT.

J is TRBJ2-3 and V is TRBV20-1, with 11 bases matching TRBD2. V gave up 3 bases and J gave up 3 bases; unmatched junction bases: 11. Germline CDR1 and CDR2: DFQATT and SNEGSKA (reference sequence). The CDR3 sequence is 17 residues long. CDR3 nucleotides: TGCAGTGCTAGTCCACCGGTAGCGGGGGGGCTGACAGATACGCAGTATTTT. This encodes CSASPPVAGGLTDTQYF.

The V call is TRBV6-5, the J call TRBJ1-1; 8 bases line up with TRBD1. The junction had 10 bases not matched to a gene; V was cut back by 2 bases and J by 5 bases. The CDR3 loop spans 16 amino acids. From germline, CDR1 is MNHEY and CDR2 SVGAGI. The CDR3 nucleotides are TGTGCCAGCAGTTACGGCCCAGGGGGCCGTGGGACTGAAGCTTTCTTT. It specifies CASSYGPGGRGTEAFF.

This rearrangement joins TRBV7-9 to TRBJ2-2; D not resolved. This CDR3 has 14 amino acids. V was cut by 3 bases and J by 7 bases, with 12 bases left in between. Germline values: CDR1 SEHNR, CDR2 FQNEAQ (reference sequence). The CDR3 nucleotides are TGTGCCAGCAGCTTCGATGTGTTAGACGGGGAGCTGTTTTTT. This translates into CASSFDVLDGELFF.

The chain recombines TRBV19 with TRBJ1-1; 7 bases fit TRBD1. The CDR3 runs to 15 residues. In germline, CDR1 is LNHDA, CDR2 SQIVND (reference sequence). V lost 7 bases and J lost 5; bases outside the gene matches: 13. CDR3 bases: TGTGCCAGTACTCCAACGACAGGGCGGAGGACTGAAGCTTTCTTT. This encodes CASTPTTGRRTEAFF. The full variable domain, in which reference TRBV19 and TRBJ1-1 provide the parts outside the CDR3, is DGGITQSPKYLFRKEGQNVTLSCEQNLNHDAMYWYRQDPGQGLRLIYYSQIVNDFQKGDIAEGYSVSREKKESFPLTVTSAQKNPTAFYLCASTPTTGRRTEAFFGQGTRLTVV.

The chain is built from TRBV30 and TRBJ1-3; no reliable D call. CDR3 length: 13 amino acids. Trimming took 5 bases from V and 0 from J, leaving 8 bases between them. Germline V lookup: CDR1 GTSNPN, CDR2 SVGIG (reference sequence). The chain's CDR3 is CAWQSSSGNTIYF. CDR3 nucleotide sequence: TGTGCCTGGCAATCGAGCTCTGGAAACACCATATATTTT.

This clone was counted once. The chain recombines TRBV19 with TRBJ1-5; D gene ambiguous. Germline V gives CDR1 LNHDA, CDR2 SQIVND (reference sequence). Trimming stripped 7 bases from V and 0 bases from J, with 13 bases between. CDR3 size: 15 residues. The CDR3 region is CASIDAPNSNQPQHF. In nucleotides, the CDR3 is TGTGCCAGTATAGATGCTCCAAATAGCAATCAGCCCCAGCATTTT.

V is TRBV7-2 and J is TRBJ2-5; a weak D match, TRBD2 (6 bases). The germline V and J ends were trimmed by 6 bases and 4 bases, with 15 bases remaining between them. Germline assignment: CDR1 SGHTA and CDR2 FQGNSA. The CDR3 totals 14 residues. The CDR3 spells CASRSYGSSETQYF. The CDR3 DNA reads TGTGCCAGCAGATCCTACGGGAGCTCAGAGACCCAGTACTTC.

V usage is TRBV7-9 and J usage is TRBJ2-5, with D possibly matching TRBD2 (7 bases). Germline V gives CDR1 SEHNR, CDR2 FQNEAQ (reference sequence). Trimming took 7 bases from V and 10 from J, leaving 22 bases between them. The CDR3 loop spans 14 amino acids. CDR3: CASTPNGGLGGQYF. The CDR3 DNA sequence: TGTGCCAGCACCCCCAACGGGGGGCTCGGGGGCCAGTACTTC. The whole variable domain, remainder taken from reference TRBV7-9 and TRBJ2-5, is DTGVSQNPRHKITKRGQNVTFRCDPISEHNRLYWYRQTLGQGPEFLTYFQNEAQLEKSRLLSDRFSAERPKGSFSTLEIQRTEQGDSAMYLCASTPNGGLGGQYFGPGTRLLVL.

The chain joins TRBV18 to TRBJ1-6; D may be TRBD1 (6 bases). Germline lookup yields CDR1 KGHSH and CDR2 LQKENI. This CDR3 comprises 14 residues. The V end was cut by 4 bases, the J end by 9 bases, with 13 bases between. CDR3 bases: TGTGCCAGCTCACGGGGAACAGGGTCTTCACCCCTCCACTTT. This codes for CASSRGTGSSPLHF.

CDR3 residues: CASSRTGLEKLFF. CDR3 coding DNA: TGTGCCAGCAGCCGGACAGGTCTTGAAAAACTGTTTTTT. The genes are TRBV12-3 or TRBV12-4 and TRBJ1-4, with 7 nucleotides matching TRBD1. With V trimmed by 6 bases and J by 7 bases, 5 bases remained unmatched. CDR3 length: 13 amino acids.

The genes are TRBV7-8 and TRBJ2-7; TRBD1 agrees at 9 bases. The CDR3 totals 15 residues. Germline V gene lookup returns CDR1 SGHVS and CDR2 FQNEAQ. The J segment lost 1 base and the V segment lost 5 bases, leaving 6 bases of the junction unmatched. The CDR3 DNA follows: TGTGCCAGCAGCCCGGGACAGGGAGCGTCCTACGAGCAGTACTTC. Protein product: CASSPGQGASYEQYF.

This clone was counted once. The gene calls are TRBV28 and TRBJ2-7; TRBD2 matches at 10 bases. The V gene's germline CDR1 is MDHEN and CDR2 SYDVKM. Germline trimming cut 2 bases from V and 4 bases from J; bases unmatched to any gene: 5. The CDR3 spans 15 residues. Here the CDR3 reads CASSLSGGVLYEQYF. The CDR3 DNA follows: TGTGCCAGCAGTTTAAGCGGGGGGGTTCTTTACGAGCAGTACTTC.

The rearrangement joins TRBV6-5 to TRBJ1-2; 7 bases match TRBD1. The CDR3 is 13 amino acids. The V gene end was trimmed by 5 bases and the J gene end by 8 bases; junction bases not matched to a gene: 8. Germline CDR1 reads MNHEY; CDR2 reads SVGAGI. The CDR3: CASSRTGSVGYTF. In nucleotides, the CDR3 is TGTGCCAGCAGTCGGACAGGATCCGTAGGCTACACCTTC.

V usage is TRBV5-1 and J usage is TRBJ2-1, with 7 bases aligning to TRBD1. The CDR3 is made up of 14 amino acids. Per the germline V gene, CDR1 is SGHRS and CDR2 is YFSETQ. The V and J ends lost 5 bases and 16 bases, in that order; junction bases with no gene match: 18. The CDR3 is CASRVLGGAAAYFF. Written as DNA, the CDR3 is TGCGCCAGCAGGGTATTAGGGGGCGCGGCGGCTTATTTCTTC.

J is TRBJ1-1 and V is TRBV30; D is uncertain. In germline, CDR1 is GTSNPN, CDR2 SVGIG (reference sequence). The CDR3 is 12 residues long. The germline V and J ends were trimmed by 4 bases and 1 base, with 7 bases remaining between them. The CDR3 spells CAWTRGNTEAFF. As DNA, the CDR3 is TGTGCCTGGACCCGAGGGAACACTGAAGCTTTCTTT.

The CDR3: CASSQDIYRGFANEQYF. DNA for the CDR3: TGTGCCAGCAGCCAAGACATTTACAGGGGGTTCGCCAACGAGCAGTACTTC. This chain connects TRBV14 to TRBJ2-7; 8 bases match TRBD1. Trimming at V came to 0 bases and at J to 5 bases, leaving 12 bases not matched to a gene. Germline V gene lookup returns CDR1 SGHDN and CDR2 FVKESK. This CDR3 is 17 amino acids long.